This T cell receptor beta chain was found in a study of OX40 agonist ivuxolimab in advanced cancers. Trimming removed 11 bases at V and 2 bases at J, with 13 bases between. The CDR3 length is 13 residues. CDR1 and CDR2 (germline): MNHEY, SVGAGI. TCRdb's table, derived via immunoSEQ multiplex PCR, lists solely in-frame clones and lacks some. Of tens of thousands of clones in the sample, less than 95% were seen once. Comment on this clone: Antigen specificity is unknown.

Patients who had autoimmune disease history or got systemic immunosuppression were left out. Blood sampling was done at baseline, cycle 4 day 1, and cycle 7 day 1. Study-level results: At doses 0.1 to 3.0 mg/kg, CD4+ and CD8+ clones expanded.

The TCR comes from an adult with an advanced solid tumor such as melanoma, head and neck, liver or kidney cancer. The V call is TRBV6-5, the J call TRBJ2-1; TRBD2 is a possible D gene (7 bases). This sample comprised CD4+ or CD8+ T cells sorted from blood, obtained in a trial of the OX40 agonist ivuxolimab. The CDR3 nucleotides read TGTGCCCGGCGGGGGCTAGCCTACAATGAGCAGTTCTTC. As protein: CARRGLAYNEQFF.